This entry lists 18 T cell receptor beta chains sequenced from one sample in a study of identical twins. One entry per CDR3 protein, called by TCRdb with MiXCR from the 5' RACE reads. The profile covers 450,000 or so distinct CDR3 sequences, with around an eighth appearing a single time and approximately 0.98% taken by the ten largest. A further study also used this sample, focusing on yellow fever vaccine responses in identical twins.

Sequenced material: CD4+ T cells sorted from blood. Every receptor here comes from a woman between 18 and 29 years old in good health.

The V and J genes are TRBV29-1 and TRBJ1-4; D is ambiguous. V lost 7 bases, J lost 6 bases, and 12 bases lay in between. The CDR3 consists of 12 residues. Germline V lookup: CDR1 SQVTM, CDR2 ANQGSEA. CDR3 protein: CSGRSGDEKLFF. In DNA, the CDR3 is TGCAGCGGGAGGAGCGGTGATGAAAAACTGTTTTTT. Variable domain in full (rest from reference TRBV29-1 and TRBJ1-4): SAVISQKPSRDICQRGTSLTIQCQVDSQVTMMFWYRQQPGQSLTLIATANQGSEATYESGFVIDKFPISRPNLTFSTLTVSNMSPEDSSIYLCSGRSGDEKLFFGSGTQLSVL.

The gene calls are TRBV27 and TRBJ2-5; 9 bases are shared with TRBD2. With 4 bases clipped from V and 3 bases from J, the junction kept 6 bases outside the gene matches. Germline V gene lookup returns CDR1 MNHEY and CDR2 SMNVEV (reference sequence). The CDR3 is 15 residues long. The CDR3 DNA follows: TGTGCCAGCAGTTCCCTCATAGCGGGAGAAGAGACCCAGTACTTC. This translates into CASSSLIAGEETQYF.

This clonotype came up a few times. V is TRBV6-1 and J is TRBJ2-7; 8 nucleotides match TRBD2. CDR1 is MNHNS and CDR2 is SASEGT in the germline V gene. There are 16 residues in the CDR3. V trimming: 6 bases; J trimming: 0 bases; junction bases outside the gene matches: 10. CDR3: CASSTQRGLSSYEQYF. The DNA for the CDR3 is TGTGCCAGCAGCACACAGCGGGGGCTCAGCTCCTACGAGCAGTACTTC.

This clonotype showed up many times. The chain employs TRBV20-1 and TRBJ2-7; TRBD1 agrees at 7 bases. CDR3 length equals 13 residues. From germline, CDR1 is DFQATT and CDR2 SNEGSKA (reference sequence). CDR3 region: CRPQQGKSYEQYF. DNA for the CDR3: TGCAGGCCCCAACAGGGGAAGTCCTACGAGCAGTACTTC.

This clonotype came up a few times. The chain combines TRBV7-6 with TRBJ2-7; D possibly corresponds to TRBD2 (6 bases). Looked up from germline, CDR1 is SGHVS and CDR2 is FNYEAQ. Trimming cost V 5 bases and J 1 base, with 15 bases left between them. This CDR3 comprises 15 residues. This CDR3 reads CASSRRAEGSYEQYF. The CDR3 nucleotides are TGTGCCAGCAGCCGGAGGGCTGAAGGTTCCTACGAGCAGTACTTC.

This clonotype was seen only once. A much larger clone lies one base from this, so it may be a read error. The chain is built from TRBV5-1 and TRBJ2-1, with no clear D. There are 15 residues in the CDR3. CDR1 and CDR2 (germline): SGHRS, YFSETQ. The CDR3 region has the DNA TGCGCCAGCAGCTTGGCCGAGAGCTCCTACAATGAGCGGTTCTTC. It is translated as CASSLAESSYNERFF.

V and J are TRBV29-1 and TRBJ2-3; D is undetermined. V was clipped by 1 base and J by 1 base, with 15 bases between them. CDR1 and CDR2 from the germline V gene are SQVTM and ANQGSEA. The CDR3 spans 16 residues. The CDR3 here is CSVEGSSLVGTDTQYF. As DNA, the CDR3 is TGCAGCGTTGAAGGTTCCAGTCTAGTTGGCACAGATACGCAGTATTTT.

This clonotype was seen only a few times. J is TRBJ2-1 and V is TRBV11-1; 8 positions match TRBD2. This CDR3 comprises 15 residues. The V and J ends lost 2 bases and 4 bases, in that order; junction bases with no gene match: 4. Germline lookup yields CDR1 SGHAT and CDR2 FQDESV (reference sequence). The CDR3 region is CASSLSVAGYNEQFF. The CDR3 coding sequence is TGTGCCAGCAGCTTATCGGTAGCGGGGTACAATGAGCAGTTCTTC. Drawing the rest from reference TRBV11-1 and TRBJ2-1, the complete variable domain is EAEVAQSPRYKITEKSQAVAFWCDPISGHATLYWYRQILGQGPELLVQFQDESVVDDSQLPKDRFSAERLKGVDSTLKIQPAELGDSAMYLCASSLSVAGYNEQFFGPGTRLTVL.

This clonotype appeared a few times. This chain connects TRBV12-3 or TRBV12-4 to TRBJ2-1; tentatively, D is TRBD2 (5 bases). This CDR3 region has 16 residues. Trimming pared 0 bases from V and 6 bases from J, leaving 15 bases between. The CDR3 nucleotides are TGTGCCAGCAGTTTAGCGGAACTAGTACGGGTCAATGAGCAGTTCTTC. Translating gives CASSLAELVRVNEQFF.

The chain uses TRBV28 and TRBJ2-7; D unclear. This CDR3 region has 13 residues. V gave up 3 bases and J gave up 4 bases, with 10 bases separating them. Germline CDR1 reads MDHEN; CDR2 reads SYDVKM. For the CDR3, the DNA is TGTGCCAGCAGTTTGGCCCCAAGGTACGAGCAGTACTTC. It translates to CASSLAPRYEQYF.

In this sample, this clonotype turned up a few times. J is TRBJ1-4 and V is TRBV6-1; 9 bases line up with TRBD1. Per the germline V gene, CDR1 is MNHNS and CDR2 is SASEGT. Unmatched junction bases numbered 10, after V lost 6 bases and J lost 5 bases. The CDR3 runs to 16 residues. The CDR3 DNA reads TGTGCCAGCAGCCCCCCGGGACAGGGACGAAATGAAAAACTGTTTTTT. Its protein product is CASSPPGQGRNEKLFF.

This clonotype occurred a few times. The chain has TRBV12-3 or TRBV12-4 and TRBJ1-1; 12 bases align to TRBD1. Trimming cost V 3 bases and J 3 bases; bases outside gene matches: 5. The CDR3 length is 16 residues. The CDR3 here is CASSLGTGGRDTEAFF. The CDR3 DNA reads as TGTGCCAGCAGTTTGGGGACAGGGGGCAGAGACACTGAAGCTTTCTTT.

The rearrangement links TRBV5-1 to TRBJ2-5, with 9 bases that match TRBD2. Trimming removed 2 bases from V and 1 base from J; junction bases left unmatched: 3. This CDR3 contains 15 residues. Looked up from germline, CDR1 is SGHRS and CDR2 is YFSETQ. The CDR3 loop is CASSLRGRGQETQYF. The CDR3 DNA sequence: TGCGCCAGCAGCTTACGCGGGAGGGGCCAAGAGACCCAGTACTTC.

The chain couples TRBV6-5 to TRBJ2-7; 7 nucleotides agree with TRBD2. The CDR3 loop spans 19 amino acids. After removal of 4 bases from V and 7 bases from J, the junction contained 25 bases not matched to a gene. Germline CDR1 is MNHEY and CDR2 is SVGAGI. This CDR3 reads CASSSGRTLGGTHHVEQYF. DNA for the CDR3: TGTGCCAGCAGTTCCGGGAGGACACTCGGGGGAACTCACCATGTTGAGCAGTACTTC.

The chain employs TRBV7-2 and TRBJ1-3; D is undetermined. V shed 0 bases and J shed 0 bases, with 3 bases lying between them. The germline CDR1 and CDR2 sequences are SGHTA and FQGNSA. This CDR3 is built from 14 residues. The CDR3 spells CASSLASSGNTIYF. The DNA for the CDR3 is TGTGCCAGCAGCTTAGCCTCCTCTGGAAACACCATATATTTT.

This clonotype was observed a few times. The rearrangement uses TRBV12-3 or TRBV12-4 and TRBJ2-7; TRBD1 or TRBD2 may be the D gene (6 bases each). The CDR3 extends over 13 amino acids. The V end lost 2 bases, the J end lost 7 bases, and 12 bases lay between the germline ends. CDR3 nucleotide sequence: TGTGCCAGCAGTTTACGGGGGCGTTATGAGCAGTACTTC. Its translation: CASSLRGRYEQYF.

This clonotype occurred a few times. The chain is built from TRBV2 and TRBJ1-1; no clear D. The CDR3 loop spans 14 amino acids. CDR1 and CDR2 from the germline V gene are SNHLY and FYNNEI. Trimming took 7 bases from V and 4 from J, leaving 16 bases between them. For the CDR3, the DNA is TGTGCCAGCACGTTAGAAGGTGCGGGCACTGAAGCTTTCTTT. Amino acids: CASTLEGAGTEAFF.

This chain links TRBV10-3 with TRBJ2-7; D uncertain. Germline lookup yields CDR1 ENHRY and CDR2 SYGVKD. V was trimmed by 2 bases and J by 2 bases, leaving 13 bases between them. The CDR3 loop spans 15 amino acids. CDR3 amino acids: CAISEPSTSTYEQYF. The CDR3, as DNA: TGTGCCATCAGTGAGCCCTCAACGTCTACCTACGAGCAGTACTTC.